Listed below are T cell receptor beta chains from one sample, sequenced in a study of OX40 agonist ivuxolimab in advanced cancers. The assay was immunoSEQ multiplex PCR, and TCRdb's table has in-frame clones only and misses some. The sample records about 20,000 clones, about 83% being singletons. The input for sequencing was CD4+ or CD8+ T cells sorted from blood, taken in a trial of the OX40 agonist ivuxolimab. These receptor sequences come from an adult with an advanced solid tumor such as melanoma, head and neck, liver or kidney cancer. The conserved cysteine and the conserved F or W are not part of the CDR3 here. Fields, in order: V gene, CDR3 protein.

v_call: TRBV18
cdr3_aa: ASSPLPDQETQY

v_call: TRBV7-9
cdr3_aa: ASSFNSGANVLT

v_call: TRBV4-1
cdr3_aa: ASSQSVSPEAYEQY

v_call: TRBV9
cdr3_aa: ASSRPGQGADEQF

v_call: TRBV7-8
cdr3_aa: ASSLADRDDEQF

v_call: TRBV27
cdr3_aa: AAGSAEQY

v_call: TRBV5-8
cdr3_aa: ASSLEGASGRTDTQY

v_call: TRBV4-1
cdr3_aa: ASSQDTLANQPQH

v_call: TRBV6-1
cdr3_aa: ASSFTGGWYEQY

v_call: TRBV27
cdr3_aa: ASSSRTGRETQY

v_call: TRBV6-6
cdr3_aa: ASRLTGGLLEKLF

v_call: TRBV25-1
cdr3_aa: ASSDGTAGELF

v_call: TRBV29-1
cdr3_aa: SVVDSVTYEQY

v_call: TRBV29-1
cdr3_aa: SAAGGDSYEQY

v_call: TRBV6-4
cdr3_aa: ASRPTSTGVYGYT

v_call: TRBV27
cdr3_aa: ASSSGGRLLGKLF

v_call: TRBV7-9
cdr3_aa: ASSPTGGTDTQY

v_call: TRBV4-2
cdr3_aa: ASSQDFQGLGGTQY